This entry lists 14 T cell receptor beta chains sequenced from one sample in a study of T cell responses to AZD1222 COVID-19 vaccine. The table came from immunoSEQ multiplex PCR; TCRdb's copy has only in-frame clones and leaves some out. The repertoire has 120,000 or so clones, 92% of them found once; the top ten carry 14%. Sequenced material: peripheral blood, taken on day 0 of AZD1222 vaccination. All receptors come from an adult in good health.

This chain joins TRBV9 and TRBJ1-1; unclear D gene. The CDR3 has 12 amino acids. V dropped 4 bases and J dropped 3 bases, with 7 bases sitting between them. The germline gives CDR1 SGDLS, CDR2 YYNGEE. This CDR3 reads CASSPGDTEAFF. DNA of the CDR3: TGTGCCAGCAGCCCCGGCGACACTGAAGCTTTCTTT.

The chain has TRBV5-4 and TRBJ1-3, with 9 bases that match TRBD1. The V gene's germline CDR1 is SGHNT and CDR2 YYREEE (reference sequence). CDR3 length equals 15 residues. The trim removed 2 bases at V and 3 bases at J, leaving 3 bases unmatched. CDR3 DNA sequence: TGTGCCAGCAGCTTACAGGGGGCAGGTGGAAACACCATATATTTT. Translation gives CASSLQGAGGNTIYF.

The J gene is TRBJ1-4, the V gene TRBV30, with a possible D match to TRBD1 (6 bases). With 4 bases removed from V and 4 bases from J, the gap between germline ends came to 13 bases. This CDR3 has 14 amino acids. Germline lookup yields CDR1 GTSNPN and CDR2 SVGIG (reference sequence). Here the CDR3 reads CAWKWAGDNEKLFF. The CDR3 region has the DNA TGTGCCTGGAAATGGGCAGGGGATAATGAAAAACTGTTTTTT.

The rearrangement uses TRBV28 and TRBJ2-7, with 7 bases lining up with TRBD1. CDR3 length: 18 residues. CDR1 and CDR2 (germline): MDHEN, SYDVKM. V lost 5 bases to trimming and J lost 1 base; unmatched junction nucleotides: 17. The CDR3 DNA sequence: TGTGCCAGCAGTCCGCGGGTTCGGTTCTTACAGGGGTCCTACGAGCAGTACTTC. Amino acid sequence: CASSPRVRFLQGSYEQYF. Looking up the rest from reference TRBV28 and TRBJ2-7 gives the full variable domain: DVKVTQSSRYLVKRTGEKVFLECVQDMDHENMFWYRQDPGLGLRLIYFSYDVKMKEKGDIPEGYSVSREKKERFSLILESASTNQTSMYLCASSPRVRFLQGSYEQYFGPGTRLTVT.

V gene TRBV30 combines with J gene TRBJ2-7; D possibly uses TRBD1 or TRBD2 (5 bases each). This CDR3 is 14 amino acids long. Germline V gene data show CDR1 as GTSNPN and CDR2 as SVGIG (reference sequence). V lost 8 bases, J lost 5 bases, and 22 bases lay in between. The CDR3 DNA sequence: TGTGCCGGGGGATCTCGGGTCAGGTACCACGAGCAGTACTTC. This sequence encodes CAGGSRVRYHEQYF.

This chain joins TRBV6-6 and TRBJ1-1; D remains ambiguous. V gave up 2 bases and J gave up 7 bases, with 11 bases separating them. Germline CDR1 reads MNHNY; CDR2 reads SVGAGI (reference sequence). There are 13 residues in the CDR3. The CDR3 nucleotides are TGTGCCAGCAGTTACGTCTGGGGTATTGAAGCTTTCTTT. This translates into CASSYVWGIEAFF.

The CDR3, as DNA: TGTGCCAGCAGTTACCTAGGGGGCAGAGAAAAACTGTTTTTT. Amino acids: CASSYLGGREKLFF. V is TRBV6-5 and J is TRBJ1-4, with TRBD1 matching 7 bases. Germline trimming cut 2 bases from V and 8 bases from J; bases unmatched to any gene: 5. This CDR3 is built from 14 residues. In germline, CDR1 is MNHEY, CDR2 SVGAGI.

The chain couples TRBV5-1 to TRBJ2-1; D call uncertain. The CDR3 has 16 residues. V shed 1 base and J shed 0 bases, with 11 bases lying between them. Looked up from germline, CDR1 is SGHRS and CDR2 is YFSETQ. The CDR3 coding sequence is TGCGCCAGCAGCTTGACGGCGCCGGGCTCCTACAATGAGCAGTTCTTC. It is translated as CASSLTAPGSYNEQFF.

The chain combines TRBV1 with TRBJ2-4; whether TRBD1, the table's D call, matches the DNA was not checked. TRBV1 is termed a pseudogene. The CDR3 runs to 15 residues. Here the CDR3 reads CTSSPQGAPKNIQYF. DNA of the CDR3: TGCACCAGCAGCCCTCAAGGGGCCCCCAAAAACATTCAGTACTTC.

The chain carries TRBV28 and TRBJ1-1; 8 nucleotides match TRBD1. The CDR3 consists of 15 residues. Germline CDR1 reads MDHEN; CDR2 reads SYDVKM. The V segment lost 2 bases and the J segment 5 bases; nucleotides outside the gene matches: 7. The chain's CDR3 is CASSLPARGQTEAFF. CDR3 nucleotides: TGTGCCAGCAGTTTACCGGCCAGGGGGCAGACTGAAGCTTTCTTT. Together with reference TRBV28 and TRBJ1-1, the CDR3 gives the full variable domain: DVKVTQSSRYLVKRTGEKVFLECVQDMDHENMFWYRQDPGLGLRLIYFSYDVKMKEKGDIPEGYSVSREKKERFSLILESASTNQTSMYLCASSLPARGQTEAFFGQGTRLTVV.

The V and J genes are TRBV27 and TRBJ2-7; a possible D gene is TRBD2 (6 bases). CDR3 length: 16 residues. Trimming shortened V by 3 bases and J by 2 bases, and 17 bases separated the two germline ends. Germline V lookup: CDR1 MNHEY, CDR2 SMNVEV (reference sequence). The DNA for the CDR3 is TGTGCCAGCAGTTTGGGGGGAACGGGCTCGGCCTACGAGCAGTACTTC. Translated: CASSLGGTGSAYEQYF.

The chain combines TRBV2 with TRBJ2-1; possible D gene TRBD2, 6 bases. Looked up from germline, CDR1 is SNHLY and CDR2 is FYNNEI. V shed 9 bases and J shed 1 base, with 16 bases lying between them. There are 15 residues in the CDR3. The CDR3 DNA follows: TGTGCCAGACGCTCCGAGGCGGGGTCCTACAATGAGCAGTTCTTC. Protein: CARRSEAGSYNEQFF. Variable domain in full (rest from reference TRBV2 and TRBJ2-1): EPEVTQTPSHQVTQMGQEVILRCVPISNHLYFYWYRQILGQKVEFLVSFYNNEISEKSEIFDDQFSVERPDGSNFTLKIRSTKLEDSAMYFCARRSEAGSYNEQFFGPGTRLTVL.

This sequence joins TRBV2 and TRBJ1-2; D is unresolved. V shed 7 bases and J shed 7 bases, with 13 bases lying between them. This CDR3 has 12 amino acids. In germline, CDR1 is SNHLY, CDR2 FYNNEI. CDR3 amino acids: CASILGSGGYTF. The CDR3 DNA sequence: TGTGCCAGCATTCTGGGATCTGGTGGCTACACCTTC.

Written as DNA, the CDR3 is TGTGCCAGCAGCTTAGATTCGGGGGGGGGCACAGATACGCAGTATTTT. Its translation is CASSLDSGGGTDTQYF. The chain links TRBV7-2 to TRBJ2-3; 8 bases align to TRBD2. Germline lookup yields CDR1 SGHTA and CDR2 FQGNSA. The CDR3 has 16 residues. V lost 1 base, J lost 1 base, and 4 bases stayed unmatched.